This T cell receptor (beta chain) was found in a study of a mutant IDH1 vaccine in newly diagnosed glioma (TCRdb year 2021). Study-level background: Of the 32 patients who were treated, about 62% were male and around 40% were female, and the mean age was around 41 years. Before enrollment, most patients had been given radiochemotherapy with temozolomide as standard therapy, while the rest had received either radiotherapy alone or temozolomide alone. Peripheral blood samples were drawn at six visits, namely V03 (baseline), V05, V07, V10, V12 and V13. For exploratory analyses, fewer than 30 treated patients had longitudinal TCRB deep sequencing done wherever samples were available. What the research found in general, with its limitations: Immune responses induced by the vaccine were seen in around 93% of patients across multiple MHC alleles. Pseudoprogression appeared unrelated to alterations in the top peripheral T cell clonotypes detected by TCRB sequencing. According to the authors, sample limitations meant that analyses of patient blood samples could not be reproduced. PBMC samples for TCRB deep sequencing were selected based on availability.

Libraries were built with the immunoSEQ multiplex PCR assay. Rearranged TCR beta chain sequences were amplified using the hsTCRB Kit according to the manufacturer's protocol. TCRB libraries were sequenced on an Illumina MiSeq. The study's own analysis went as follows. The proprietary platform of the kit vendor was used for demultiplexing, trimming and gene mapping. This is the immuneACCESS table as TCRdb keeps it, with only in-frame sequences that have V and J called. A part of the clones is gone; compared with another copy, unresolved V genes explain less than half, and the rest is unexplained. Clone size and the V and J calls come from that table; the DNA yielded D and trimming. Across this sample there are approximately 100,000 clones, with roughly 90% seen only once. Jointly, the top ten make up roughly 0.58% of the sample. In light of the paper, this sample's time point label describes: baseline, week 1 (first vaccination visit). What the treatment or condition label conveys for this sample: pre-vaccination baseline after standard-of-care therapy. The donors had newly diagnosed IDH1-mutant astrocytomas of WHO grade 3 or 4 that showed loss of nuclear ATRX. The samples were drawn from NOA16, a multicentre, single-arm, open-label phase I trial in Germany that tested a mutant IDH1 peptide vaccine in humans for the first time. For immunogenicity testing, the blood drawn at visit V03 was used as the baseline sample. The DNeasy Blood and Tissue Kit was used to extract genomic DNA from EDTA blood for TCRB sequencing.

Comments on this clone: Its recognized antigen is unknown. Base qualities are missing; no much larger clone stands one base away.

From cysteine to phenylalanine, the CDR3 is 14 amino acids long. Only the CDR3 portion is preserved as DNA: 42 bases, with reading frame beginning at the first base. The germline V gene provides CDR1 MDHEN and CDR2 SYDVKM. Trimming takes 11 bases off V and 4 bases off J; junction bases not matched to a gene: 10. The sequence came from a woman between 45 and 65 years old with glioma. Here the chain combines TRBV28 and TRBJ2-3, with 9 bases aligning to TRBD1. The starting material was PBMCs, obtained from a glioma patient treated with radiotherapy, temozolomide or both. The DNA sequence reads TGTGCCTGCAAACAGGGGGCCAGGCCAGATACGCAGTATTTT. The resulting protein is CACKQGARPDTQYF.